The 28 T cell receptor beta chains given below trace back to one sample, sequenced in a study of blood T cells in healthy people across ages. Together with a sample-barcoded 5' primer, a J-beta primer mix was included in a second PCR lasting about 6 to 11 cycles. TCRdb processed the 5' RACE reads anew with MiXCR; each CDR3 protein has one entry. The data hold 1.5 million to 2 million distinct CDR3 sequences, with around 48% observed a single time. The sequencing input was blood. These receptors were obtained from a woman between 35 and 50 years old in good health.

CDR3 in DNA: TGTGCCAGCAGTTTCGGTAGCGGGGGGCTCACAGATACGCAGTATTTT. Protein: CASSFGSGGLTDTQYF. The V gene is TRBV12-3 or TRBV12-4, the J gene TRBJ2-3, with 10 nucleotides matching TRBD2. After removal of 3 bases from V and 2 bases from J, the junction contained 5 bases not matched to a gene. CDR3 length: 16 amino acids.

The CDR3 region is CASSPVASTDTQYF. CDR3 DNA sequence: TGTGCCAGCAGTCCAGTGGCTAGCACAGATACGCAGTATTTT. The chain joins TRBV6-4 to TRBJ2-3; the D is unclear. The CDR3 consists of 14 residues. Trimming removed 5 bases from V and 0 bases from J, with 9 bases in between. Germline CDR1 is MRHNA and CDR2 is SNTAGT.

This chain joins TRBV29-1 and TRBJ2-3; the D is unclear. Trimming left V 0 bases short and J 1 base short, with 8 bases between. The CDR3 totals 14 residues. Germline assignment: CDR1 SQVTM and CDR2 ANQGSEA. The CDR3 loop is CSVEEGGRTDTQYF. CDR3 bases: TGCAGCGTTGAAGAGGGTGGGCGCACAGATACGCAGTATTTT.

The chain recombines TRBV20-1 with TRBJ1-2; tentatively, D is TRBD1 (6 bases). The germline V gene has CDR1 DFQATT and CDR2 SNEGSKA (reference sequence). Trimming took off 3 bases at V and 8 bases at J, with 19 bases between the two ends. The CDR3 covers 14 residues. The chain's CDR3 is CSASTYRERNGYTF. The DNA for the CDR3 is TGCAGTGCTAGCACATACAGGGAGCGGAACGGCTACACCTTC.

This sequence joins TRBV13 and TRBJ1-2; TRBD1 is a possible D gene (5 bases). Germline CDR1 is PRHDT and CDR2 is FYEKMQ (reference sequence). The CDR3 is 17 residues long. Deletions cut 1 base from V and 0 bases from J, with 15 bases between. CDR3 DNA: TGTGCCAGCAGCTTAGAAAGAGGGGCCCCCACTAACTATGGCTACACCTTC. Residues: CASSLERGAPTNYGYTF.

Many counts were recorded for this clonotype. At one boundary the junction diverges from the germline segment, which might be a read error. This chain connects TRBV5-1 to TRBJ2-5, with TRBD1 identical over 7 bases. The better agreement between TRBJ2-7 and the DNA end casts doubt on the J call. This CDR3 has 12 residues. CDR1 and CDR2 from the germline V gene are SGHRS and YFSETQ. The CDR3 is CASSLGQDEQYF. CDR3 DNA: TGTGCCAGCAGTTTAGGACAGGACGAGCAGTACTTC.

The chain carries TRBV27 and TRBJ2-7; D may be TRBD1 (6 bases). The CDR3 has 12 residues. The germline V gene encodes CDR1 MNHEY and CDR2 SMNVEV (reference sequence). V was pared by 8 bases and J by 6 bases, with 14 bases between. Here the CDR3 reads CASLDSLGEQYF. As DNA, the CDR3 is TGTGCCAGCCTGGACAGCTTAGGCGAGCAGTACTTC.

The chain has TRBV6-2 or TRBV6-3 and TRBJ2-1; possibly TRBD1 for D (6 bases). The germline V gene has CDR1 MNHEY and CDR2 SVGEGT. The V gene lost 2 bases and the J gene lost 10 bases, with 9 bases spanning the gap. CDR3 length: 12 amino acids. The CDR3 region has the DNA TGTGCCAGCAGTTACCCAGACAGGGAGCAGTTCTTC. Translated: CASSYPDREQFF.

The genes are TRBV7-2 and TRBJ2-5, with 9 bases aligning to TRBD2. V dropped 1 base and J dropped 5; count of bases not matched to a gene: 8. CDR3 length: 16 residues. The germline V gene has CDR1 SGHTA and CDR2 FQGNSA. The DNA for the CDR3 is TGTGCCAGCAGCTTAGAGGCGGGGGGGACCCGTGAGACCCAGTACTTC. Its protein product is CASSLEAGGTRETQYF.

This clonotype is a singleton in its sample. The genes are TRBV11-2 and TRBJ2-7; 7 bases align to TRBD2. Germline lookup yields CDR1 SGHAT and CDR2 FQNNGV. V dropped 0 bases and J dropped 6; count of bases not matched to a gene: 8. The CDR3 length is 15 residues. CDR3 sequence: CASSLDLGLGLEQYF. CDR3 DNA: TGTGCCAGCAGCTTAGATCTAGGACTAGGACTCGAGCAGTACTTC.

This clonotype was detected only a few times. V and J are TRBV3-1 and TRBJ1-2, with D possibly TRBD1 on 5 matching bases. The CDR3 runs 12 residues. Trimming left V 8 bases short and J 4 bases short, with 11 bases between. The V gene's germline CDR1 is LGHDT and CDR2 YNNKEL (reference sequence). Here the CDR3 reads CASGQGAYGYTF. In DNA, the CDR3 is TGTGCCAGCGGGCAGGGAGCCTATGGCTACACCTTC.

The rearrangement uses TRBV20-1 and TRBJ2-6; D remains ambiguous. The CDR3 is 13 residues long. V lost 1 base to trimming and J lost 4 bases, with 5 bases between them. The germline gives CDR1 DFQATT, CDR2 SNEGSKA (reference sequence). CDR3 loop: CSARAVGANVLTF. Here the CDR3 DNA reads TGCAGTGCTAGAGCGGTGGGGGCCAACGTCCTGACTTTC.

Written as DNA, the CDR3 is TGTGCCAGCAGCTTATCCGGGACGAGCGTAGCCAAAAACATTCAGTACTTC. Translation gives CASSLSGTSVAKNIQYF. J is TRBJ2-4 and V is TRBV7-9; D may match TRBD1 or TRBD2 (5 bases each). This CDR3 region has 17 residues. Germline V lookup: CDR1 SEHNR, CDR2 FQNEAQ (reference sequence). V lost 2 bases and J 0 bases, leaving 14 bases between the germline ends. The complete variable domain, with remaining parts taken from reference TRBV7-9 and TRBJ2-4, reads DTGVSQNPRHKITKRGQNVTFRCDPISEHNRLYWYRQTLGQGPEFLTYFQNEAQLEKSRLLSDRFSAERPKGSFSTLEIQRTEQGDSAMYLCASSLSGTSVAKNIQYFGAGTRLSVL.

V gene TRBV7-3 combines with J gene TRBJ2-1; unclear D gene. The J call may be faulty, since TRBJ2-7 better matches the DNA end. The CDR3 runs 15 residues. Germline values: CDR1 SGHTA, CDR2 FQGTGA. CDR3 region: CASSESPGQFHEQYF. CDR3 in DNA: TGTGCCAGCAGCGAGTCACCCGGGCAGTTTCATGAGCAGTACTTC.

This clonotype was detected only once. This chain uses TRBV20-1 with TRBJ1-1, with 7 nucleotides matching TRBD1. Germline V gene lookup returns CDR1 DFQATT and CDR2 SNEGSKA (reference sequence). CDR3 length: 14 amino acids. The V and J ends lost 6 bases and 2 bases, in that order; junction bases with no gene match: 9. CDR3 loop: CSASPGQTNTEAFF. CDR3 coding DNA: TGCAGTGCCTCCCCGGGACAGACCAACACTGAAGCTTTCTTT.

This clonotype was detected a few times. This chain joins TRBV13 and TRBJ2-1, with TRBD2 identical over 16 bases. The CDR3 is 19 amino acids. Per the germline V gene, CDR1 is PRHDT and CDR2 is FYEKMQ (reference sequence). J was trimmed by 8 bases and V by 5 bases; bases with no gene match: 15. As DNA, the CDR3 is TGTGCCAGCAGCACCCTGCGCGGGACTAGCGGGGGGGCTGGCTATGAGCAGTTCTTC. It codes for CASSTLRGTSGGAGYEQFF.

This clonotype was counted only a few times. The chain uses TRBV4-2 and TRBJ2-4, with TRBD1 matching 7 bases. Looked up from germline, CDR1 is LGHNA and CDR2 is YNFKEQ. The V gene end was trimmed by 2 bases and the J gene end by 8 bases; junction bases not matched to a gene: 9. CDR3 length: 15 residues. CDR3: CASSQPTGSKDIQYF. The DNA of the CDR3 is TGTGCCAGCAGCCAACCGACAGGGTCTAAAGACATTCAGTACTTC.

This clonotype showed up just a few times. The rearrangement joins TRBV2 to TRBJ1-2, with D unclear. In germline, CDR1 is SNHLY, CDR2 FYNNEI. This CDR3 has 13 residues. V shed 4 bases and J shed 7 bases, with 13 bases lying between them. The CDR3 DNA is TGTGCCAGCAGTGCTCTGAGGGAGACTGGCTACACCTTC. Translated: CASSALRETGYTF.

Only a few counts were recorded for this clonotype. V is TRBV7-8 and J is TRBJ2-3, with D maybe TRBD2 (5 bases). This CDR3 comprises 14 residues. Between the trimmed V and J ends, which lost 6 bases and 10 bases, there was a span of 20 bases. CDR1 and CDR2 (germline): SGHVS, FQNEAQ. CDR3 loop: CASSRSPSGGAQYF. The CDR3, as DNA: TGTGCCAGCAGTCGGTCCCCCAGCGGTGGGGCGCAGTATTTT. Looking up the rest from reference TRBV7-8 and TRBJ2-3 gives the full variable domain: GAGVSQSPRYKVAKRGQDVALRCDPISGHVSLFWYQQALGQGPEFLTYFQNEAQLDKSGLPSDRFFAERPEGSVSTLKIQRTQQEDSAVYLCASSRSPSGGAQYFGPGTRLTVL.

This clonotype was counted only a few times. The chain has TRBV11-2 and TRBJ2-7; TRBD2 is a possible D gene (5 bases). V lost 5 bases and J 0 bases, leaving 17 bases between the germline ends. The CDR3 has 16 residues. Germline CDR1 SGHAT, CDR2 FQNNGV. The CDR3 here is CASSPGTAGISYEQYF. DNA of the CDR3: TGTGCCAGCAGCCCCGGTACCGCCGGGATCTCCTACGAGCAGTACTTC.

J is TRBJ1-2 and V is TRBV7-9, with 7 bases lining up with TRBD1. CDR1 and CDR2 from the germline V gene are SEHNR and FQNEAQ (reference sequence). Losses at the gene ends were 4 bases for V and 6 bases for J; bases not matched to a gene: 11. The CDR3 length is 15 residues. The CDR3 sequence: CASSSQDRRGDGYTF. The CDR3 DNA follows: TGTGCCAGCAGCTCCCAGGACAGGCGAGGCGATGGCTACACCTTC.

On this clonotype itself: A much larger clone differs from this one at a single base, so this may be a read error. The chain employs TRBV9 and TRBJ2-3; D is unclear. Germline CDR1 and CDR2: SGDLS and YYNGEE. There are 12 residues in the CDR3. The CDR3 DNA reads as TGTGCCAGCAGCGTAGGCCCAGAGACGCAGTATTTT. Protein sequence: CASSVGPETQYF.

This sequence joins TRBV5-1 and TRBJ1-6; 8 bases line up with TRBD1. The CDR3 runs 16 residues. Trimming removed 4 bases from V and 6 bases from J; junction bases left unmatched: 9. Germline V CDR1 and CDR2: SGHRS, YFSETQ. The CDR3 sequence is CASSPSFDRGNSPLHF. Here the CDR3 DNA reads TGCGCCAGCAGCCCTTCCTTTGACAGGGGTAATTCACCCCTCCACTTT. The whole variable domain, remainder taken from reference TRBV5-1 and TRBJ1-6, is KAGVTQTPRYLIKTRGQQVTLSCSPISGHRSVSWYQQTPGQGLQFLFEYFSETQRNKGNFPGRFSGRQFSNSRSEMNVSTLELGDSALYLCASSPSFDRGNSPLHFGNGTRLTVT.

This chain links TRBV15 with TRBJ2-1, with 12 bases fitting TRBD2. CDR1 and CDR2 (germline): LNHNV, YYDKDF (reference sequence). Germline trimming cut 7 bases from V and 7 bases from J; bases unmatched to any gene: 8. This CDR3 has 15 amino acids. Here the CDR3 DNA reads TGTGCCACCACGTTACTAGCGGGGGGCAATAATGAGCAGTTCTTC. This encodes CATTLLAGGNNEQFF.

This chain joins TRBV4-1 and TRBJ2-1; 7 nucleotides match TRBD1. The CDR3 runs 18 residues. The germline gives CDR1 MGHRA, CDR2 YSYEKL. Losses at the gene ends were 2 bases for V and 0 bases for J; bases not matched to a gene: 10. The CDR3, as DNA: TGCGCCAGCAGCCAAAACCCAGGGGGTTCCACCTCCTACAATGAGCAGTTCTTC. It is translated as CASSQNPGGSTSYNEQFF.

The V and J genes are TRBV15 and TRBJ2-7; D is unclear. This CDR3 has 15 residues. CDR1 and CDR2 (germline): LNHNV, YYDKDF (reference sequence). V lost 0 bases and J 3 bases, leaving 12 bases between the germline ends. The CDR3 DNA reads as TGTGCCACCAGCAGAGATTATAGTGACAACTACGAGCAGTACTTC. Translated: CATSRDYSDNYEQYF.

The chain joins TRBV28 to TRBJ2-7; TRBD2 matches 8 bases. The ends lost 6 bases at V and 3 bases at J; junction bases unmatched: 13. CDR3 length: 16 amino acids. Germline V lookup: CDR1 MDHEN, CDR2 SYDVKM. CDR3 amino acids: CASSPIGRGGYYEQYF. The CDR3 region has the DNA TGTGCCAGCAGCCCTATCGGTCGCGGGGGGTACTACGAGCAGTACTTC.

The genes are TRBV4-2 and TRBJ2-3, with 7 bases lining up with TRBD2. The CDR3 sequence is 16 residues long. J lost 6 bases, V lost 0 bases, and 9 bases had no gene match. The germline gives CDR1 LGHNA, CDR2 YNFKEQ. For the CDR3, the DNA is TGTGCCAGCAGCCAAGATGCGGGGGTCGTTAAGGATACGCAGTATTTT. Its translation is CASSQDAGVVKDTQYF.